This T cell receptor beta chain was captured in a study of post-analysis software for immune sequencing data. Trimming took off 6 bases at V and 4 bases at J, with 11 bases between the two ends. CDR3 length equals 13 residues. Study-wide results and limits: In patients, five TRBV segments were more frequent than in controls, with TRBV5-6, TRBV5-1 and TRBV20-1 among them.

Remarks on this clonotype: As yet, its antigen is unknown.

Presence of unique molecular identifiers characterized the TCR beta cDNA libraries. TCRdb recomputed calls from the PCR reads with MiXCR, one row per CDR3 protein. This table holds some 700,000 distinct CDR3 sequences, approximately 59% found once. This TCR was recovered from a girl aged 2-10 years with multiple sclerosis. V usage is TRBV12-3 or TRBV12-4 and J usage is TRBJ2-3; perhaps D is TRBD1 or TRBD2 (5 bases each). Sequencing was performed on blood. The CDR3 here is CASSLQEADTQYF. The CDR3 DNA follows: TGTGCCAGCAGCCTACAGGAGGCAGATACGCAGTATTTT.